These 23 T cell receptor beta chains were all obtained from the same sample, sequenced in a study of blood T cell repertoires in COVID-19. Here immunoSEQ multiplex PCR was the method, and the copy in TCRdb shows in-frame clones only, minus some. This sample has fewer than 30,000 clones, with roughly 87% found just once. The sample was peripheral blood. These receptors were obtained from a human donor in a cohort sampled during active COVID-19.

This sequence joins TRBV5-6 and TRBJ2-1, with D perhaps TRBD1 (6 bases). The CDR3 covers 15 residues. V lost 2 bases and J lost 1, with 10 bases in between. Germline V gene sequence: CDR1 SGHDT, CDR2 YYEEEE. CDR3 nucleotide sequence: TGTGCCAGCAGCTTCAGGGGTCGGTCCTACAATGAGCAGTTCTTC. Residues: CASSFRGRSYNEQFF.

The sample holds one count of this clone. This chain joins TRBV5-1 and TRBJ1-2; 7 bases map to TRBD1. CDR1 is SGHRS, CDR2 YFSETQ, per germline. V trimming: 1 base; J trimming: 3 bases; junction bases outside the gene matches: 3. CDR3 length: 14 amino acids. CDR3 sequence: CASSLFGQDYGYTF. The CDR3 region has the DNA TGCGCCAGCAGCTTGTTCGGACAGGACTATGGCTACACCTTC.

The rearrangement joins TRBV7-9 to TRBJ1-5; D might be TRBD1 (5 bases). V lost 3 bases to trimming and J lost 2 bases, with 8 bases between them. Germline lookup yields CDR1 SEHNR and CDR2 FQNEAQ (reference sequence). This CDR3 contains 14 residues. The chain's CDR3 is CASSFQGGNQPQHF. The CDR3 bases are TGTGCCAGCAGCTTTCAGGGCGGCAATCAGCCCCAGCATTTT.

This rearrangement joins TRBV11-2 to TRBJ1-4, with TRBD1 as a possible D gene (5 bases). The CDR3 totals 14 residues. The V and J ends lost 2 bases and 7 bases respectively, with 11 bases between them. CDR1 is SGHAT and CDR2 is FQNNGV in the germline V gene. CDR3 DNA: TGTGCCAGCAGCTTAACCCACAGGACTGAAAAACTGTTTTTT. It specifies CASSLTHRTEKLFF.

The rearrangement uses TRBV2 and TRBJ2-5, with 7 bases fitting TRBD2. After removal of 8 bases from V and 1 base from J, the junction contained 4 bases not matched to a gene. This CDR3 contains 13 residues. The germline gives CDR1 SNHLY, CDR2 FYNNEI. CDR3 sequence (DNA): TGTGCCAGCGGGGAGGGCAGCCAAGAGACCCAGTACTTC. Protein product: CASGEGSQETQYF.

The chain carries TRBV19 and TRBJ1-5; the D is unclear. The CDR3 spans 15 residues. V was shortened by 3 bases and J by 0 bases, with 9 bases between the two germline ends. Looked up from germline, CDR1 is LNHDA and CDR2 is SQIVND (reference sequence). The CDR3 nucleotides are TGTGCCAGTAGTATCGCCACTTATAGCAATCAGCCCCAGCATTTT. It yields the protein CASSIATYSNQPQHF.

The chain is built from TRBV12-5 and TRBJ2-5, with D maybe TRBD1 (5 bases). The V gene lost 5 bases and the J gene lost 0 bases, with 10 bases spanning the gap. Germline V gives CDR1 LGHNT, CDR2 FRNRAP. The CDR3 extends over 14 amino acids. CDR3 nucleotide sequence: TGTGCTAGTGGTCCTAGACAGTACCAAGAGACCCAGTACTTC. Its protein is CASGPRQYQETQYF.

The gene calls are TRBV28 and TRBJ2-5, with TRBD2 matching over 7 bases. The V gene end was trimmed by 7 bases and the J gene end by 2 bases; junction bases not matched to a gene: 4. The CDR3 has 13 residues. Germline values: CDR1 MDHEN, CDR2 SYDVKM. CDR3 nucleotide sequence: TGTGCCAGCACCTCGGGGGGACAAGAGACCCAGTACTTC. It codes for CASTSGGQETQYF.

The V call is TRBV30, the J call TRBJ1-5; weak D call: TRBD1 (6 bases). V shed 1 base and J shed 2 bases, with 6 bases lying between them. Germline lookup yields CDR1 GTSNPN and CDR2 SVGIG (reference sequence). The CDR3 loop spans 13 amino acids. CDR3 loop: CAWSGTGNQPQHF. DNA for the CDR3: TGTGCCTGGAGTGGGACAGGCAATCAGCCCCAGCATTTT. Looking up the rest from reference TRBV30 and TRBJ1-5 gives the full variable domain: SQTIHQWPATLVQPVGSPLSLECTVEGTSNPNLYWYRQAAGRGLQLLFYSVGIGQISSEVPQNLSASRPQDRQFILSSKKLLLSDSGFYLCAWSGTGNQPQHFGDGTRLSIL.

The gene calls are TRBV5-1 and TRBJ1-2; 7 bases align to TRBD1. There are 12 residues in the CDR3. V lost 4 bases, J lost 8 bases, and 5 bases stayed unmatched. Germline CDR1 SGHRS, CDR2 YFSETQ. In DNA form, the CDR3 reads TGCGCCAGCAGCCCGACAGGGACCGGCTACACCTTC. Translation: CASSPTGTGYTF.

The J gene is TRBJ1-3, the V gene TRBV7-2; a possible D gene is TRBD1 (5 bases). CDR3 length: 14 residues. Germline CDR1 is SGHTA and CDR2 is FQGNSA. V was trimmed by 5 bases and J by 9 bases, leaving 17 bases between them. CDR3 bases: TGTGCCAGCAGCCCCGAGCGGGGGTTTGGCACCATATATTTT. Its translation is CASSPERGFGTIYF.

V usage is TRBV28 and J usage is TRBJ1-4; a possible D gene is TRBD1 (6 bases). CDR3 length equals 13 residues. Germline values: CDR1 MDHEN, CDR2 SYDVKM. With 8 bases removed from V and 8 bases from J, the gap between germline ends came to 15 bases. CDR3 DNA: TGTGCCAGCTATTCCGCTACAGGGGAAAAACTGTTTTTT. Its translation is CASYSATGEKLFF. The full variable domain, completed using reference TRBV28 and TRBJ1-4, is DVKVTQSSRYLVKRTGEKVFLECVQDMDHENMFWYRQDPGLGLRLIYFSYDVKMKEKGDIPEGYSVSREKKERFSLILESASTNQTSMYLCASYSATGEKLFFGSGTQLSVL.

The chain joins TRBV19 to TRBJ1-4; the D gene is possibly TRBD1 (5 bases). V was clipped by 5 bases and J by 2 bases, with 9 bases between them. Germline CDR1 reads LNHDA; CDR2 reads SQIVND (reference sequence). CDR3 length: 14 amino acids. CDR3 DNA: TGTGCCAGTAGTCCGACAGTGACTAATGAAAAACTGTTTTTT. Protein product: CASSPTVTNEKLFF.

The chain has TRBV5-1 and TRBJ2-2; 11 bases are a match to TRBD1. Germline V gene lookup returns CDR1 SGHRS and CDR2 YFSETQ. The CDR3 is 16 residues long. Trimming at V came to 3 bases and at J to 7 bases, leaving 8 bases not matched to a gene. The CDR3 sequence is CASSYTGTGGRGELFF. In DNA, the CDR3 is TGCGCCAGCAGCTACACCGGGACAGGGGGTCGCGGGGAGCTGTTTTTT.

This chain uses TRBV7-2 with TRBJ2-5; perhaps TRBD2 as D (5 bases). Germline V lookup: CDR1 SGHTA, CDR2 FQGNSA. The length of the CDR3 is 11 residues. Trimming left V 5 bases short and J 7 bases short, with 8 bases between. The CDR3 nucleotides read TGTGCCAGCAGCCCCCGGGGGACCCAGTACTTC. It encodes CASSPRGTQYF.

The V call is TRBV5-4, the J call TRBJ2-7; TRBD2 matches at 8 bases. Per germline, CDR1 SGHNT and CDR2 YYREEE (reference sequence). This CDR3 comprises 14 residues. V lost 2 bases, J lost 0 bases, and 1 base stayed unmatched. CDR3 DNA: TGTGCCAGCAGCTTAGGGACTAGCTCCTACGAGCAGTACTTC. Translated: CASSLGTSSYEQYF.

This chain joins TRBV6-5 and TRBJ2-5; possibly TRBD2 for D (6 bases). Trimming took off 6 bases at V and 4 bases at J, with 15 bases between the two ends. CDR3 length: 14 amino acids. Germline lookup yields CDR1 MNHEY and CDR2 SVGAGI. The CDR3 nucleotides are TGTGCCAGCAGACCCGGGGGTACGAGAGAGACCCAGTACTTC. The encoded protein is CASRPGGTRETQYF.

The V gene is TRBV15, the J gene TRBJ1-4, with 8 bases that match TRBD1. The V segment lost 4 bases and the J segment 8 bases; nucleotides outside the gene matches: 9. From germline, CDR1 is LNHNV and CDR2 YYDKDF (reference sequence). The CDR3 has 15 residues. The CDR3 DNA reads TGTGCCACCAGCACCTCACAGGGGGAGGCGGAAAAACTGTTTTTT. Protein product: CATSTSQGEAEKLFF.

This chain links TRBV7-3 with TRBJ1-1; perhaps TRBD1 as D (5 bases). Germline values: CDR1 SGHTA, CDR2 FQGTGA. V was cut by 5 bases and J by 4 bases, with 14 bases left in between. This CDR3 region has 14 residues. CDR3 sequence reads: CASSVGTLGTEAFF. CDR3 DNA: TGTGCCAGCAGCGTCGGGACTTTGGGCACTGAAGCTTTCTTT.

The chain couples TRBV19 to TRBJ2-1; weak D call: TRBD1 (6 bases). This CDR3 has 13 amino acids. V lost 4 bases and J 4 bases, leaving 8 bases between the germline ends. The germline gives CDR1 LNHDA, CDR2 SQIVND (reference sequence). The CDR3 DNA is TGTGCCAGTAGTACAGGGGTTTACAATGAGCAGTTCTTC. Residues: CASSTGVYNEQFF.

The chain combines TRBV7-3 with TRBJ1-1; D possibly corresponds to TRBD1 (5 bases). Trimming left V 4 bases short and J 3 bases short, with 9 bases between. Per germline, CDR1 SGHTA and CDR2 FQGTGA. CDR3 length: 13 residues. The chain's CDR3 is CASSSRVDTEAFF. CDR3 DNA sequence: TGTGCCAGCAGCTCCAGGGTCGACACTGAAGCTTTCTTT.

The rearrangement joins TRBV7-2 to TRBJ2-2; 8 nucleotides match TRBD1. Germline CDR1 SGHTA, CDR2 FQGNSA. After removal of 1 base from V and 4 bases from J, the junction contained 2 bases not matched to a gene. CDR3 length: 15 amino acids. The CDR3 sequence: CASSLGTGTTGELFF. CDR3 nucleotide sequence: TGTGCCAGCAGCTTAGGGACAGGGACCACCGGGGAGCTGTTTTTT.

This chain uses TRBV7-3 with TRBJ2-2; tentatively, D is TRBD2 (6 bases). This CDR3 contains 13 residues. CDR1 SGHTA and CDR2 FQGTGA come from the germline V gene. V lost 10 bases and J 0 bases, leaving 9 bases between the germline ends. The CDR3 DNA reads as TGTGCCACCCGGGGGTCGAACACCGGGGAGCTGTTTTTT. It yields the protein CATRGSNTGELFF.